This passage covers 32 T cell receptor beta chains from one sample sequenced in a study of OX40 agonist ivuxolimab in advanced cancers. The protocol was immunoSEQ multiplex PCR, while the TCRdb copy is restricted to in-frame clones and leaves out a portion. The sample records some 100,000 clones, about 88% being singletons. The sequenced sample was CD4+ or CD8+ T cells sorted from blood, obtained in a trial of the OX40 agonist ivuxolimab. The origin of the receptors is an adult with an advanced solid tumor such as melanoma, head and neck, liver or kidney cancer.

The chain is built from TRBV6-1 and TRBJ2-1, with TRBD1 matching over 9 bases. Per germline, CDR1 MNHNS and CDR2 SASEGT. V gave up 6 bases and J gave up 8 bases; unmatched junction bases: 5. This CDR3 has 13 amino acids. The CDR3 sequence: CASRRTGDYEQFF. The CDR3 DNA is TGTGCCAGCAGACGGACAGGGGACTATGAGCAGTTCTTC.

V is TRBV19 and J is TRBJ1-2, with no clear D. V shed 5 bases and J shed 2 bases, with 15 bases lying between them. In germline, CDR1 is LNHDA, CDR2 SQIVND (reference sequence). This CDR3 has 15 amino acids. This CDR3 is CASSASVGNNYGYTF. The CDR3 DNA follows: TGTGCCAGTAGTGCGTCAGTAGGGAACAACTATGGCTACACCTTC.

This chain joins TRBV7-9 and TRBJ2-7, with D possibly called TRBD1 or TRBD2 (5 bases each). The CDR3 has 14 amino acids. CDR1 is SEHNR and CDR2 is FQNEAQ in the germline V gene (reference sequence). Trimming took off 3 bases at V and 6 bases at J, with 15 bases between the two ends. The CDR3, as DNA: TGTGCCAGCAGCTTTTCCGGGACGGCGGTCGAGCAGTACTTC. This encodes CASSFSGTAVEQYF.

The CDR3 loop reads CASSLGATQYF. The CDR3, as DNA: TGTGCCAGCAGCTTAGGGGCTACGCAGTATTTT. The rearrangement joins TRBV7-9 to TRBJ2-3; D is undetermined. CDR1 is SEHNR and CDR2 is FQNEAQ in the germline V gene (reference sequence). V gave up 1 base and J gave up 8 bases, with 4 bases separating them. The CDR3 loop spans 11 amino acids.

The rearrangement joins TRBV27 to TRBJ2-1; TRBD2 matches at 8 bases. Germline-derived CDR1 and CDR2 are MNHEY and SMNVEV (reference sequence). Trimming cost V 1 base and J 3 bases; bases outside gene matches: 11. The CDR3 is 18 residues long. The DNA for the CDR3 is TGTGCCAGCAGTTTATTCGGGATAGCGGGGTCCTTCTACAATGAGCAGTTCTTC. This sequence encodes CASSLFGIAGSFYNEQFF.

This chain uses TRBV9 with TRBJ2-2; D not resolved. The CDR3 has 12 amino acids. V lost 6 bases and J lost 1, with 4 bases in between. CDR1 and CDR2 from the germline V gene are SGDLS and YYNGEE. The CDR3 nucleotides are TGTGCCAGCATCGTGAACACCGGGGAGCTGTTTTTT. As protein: CASIVNTGELFF. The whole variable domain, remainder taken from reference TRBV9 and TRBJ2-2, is DSGVTQTPKHLITATGQRVTLRCSPRSGDLSVYWYQQSLDQGLQFLIQYYNGEERAKGNILERFSAQQFPDLHSELNLSSLELGDSALYFCASIVNTGELFFGEGSRLTVL.

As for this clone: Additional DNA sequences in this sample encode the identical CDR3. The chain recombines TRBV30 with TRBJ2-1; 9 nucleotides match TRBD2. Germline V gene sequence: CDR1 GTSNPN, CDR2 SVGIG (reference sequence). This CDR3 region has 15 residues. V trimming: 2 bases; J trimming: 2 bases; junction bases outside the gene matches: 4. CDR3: CAWSPLAGPYNEQFF. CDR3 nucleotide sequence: TGTGCCTGGAGTCCACTAGCGGGTCCCTACAATGAGCAGTTCTTC. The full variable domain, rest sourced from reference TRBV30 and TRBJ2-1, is SQTIHQWPATLVQPVGSPLSLECTVEGTSNPNLYWYRQAAGRGLQLLFYSVGIGQISSEVPQNLSASRPQDRQFILSSKKLLLSDSGFYLCAWSPLAGPYNEQFFGPGTRLTVL.

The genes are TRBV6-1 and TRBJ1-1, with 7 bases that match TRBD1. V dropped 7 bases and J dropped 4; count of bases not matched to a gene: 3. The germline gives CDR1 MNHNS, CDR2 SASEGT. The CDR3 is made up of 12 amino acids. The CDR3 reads CASTDRATEAFF. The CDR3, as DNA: TGTGCCAGCACAGACAGGGCCACTGAAGCTTTCTTT.

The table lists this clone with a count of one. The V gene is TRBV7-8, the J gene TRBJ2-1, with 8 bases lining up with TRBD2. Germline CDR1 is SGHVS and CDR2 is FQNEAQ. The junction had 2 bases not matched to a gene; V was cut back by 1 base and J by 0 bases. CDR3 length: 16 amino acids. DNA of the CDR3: TGTGCCAGCAGCTTAGTGGCGGGGGGCTCCTACAATGAGCAGTTCTTC. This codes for CASSLVAGGSYNEQFF.

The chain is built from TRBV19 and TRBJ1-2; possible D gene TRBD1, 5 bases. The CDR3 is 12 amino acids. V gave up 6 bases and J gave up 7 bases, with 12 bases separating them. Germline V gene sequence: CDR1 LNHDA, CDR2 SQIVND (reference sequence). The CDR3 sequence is CASRGVHGGYTF. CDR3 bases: TGTGCCAGTAGGGGGGTACACGGTGGCTACACCTTC.

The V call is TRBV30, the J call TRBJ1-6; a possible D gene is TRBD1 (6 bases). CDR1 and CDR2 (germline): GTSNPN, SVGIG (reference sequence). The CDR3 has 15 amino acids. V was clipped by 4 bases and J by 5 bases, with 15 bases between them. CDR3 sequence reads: CAWTTGSQNNSPLHF. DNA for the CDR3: TGTGCCTGGACTACAGGGTCCCAAAATAATTCACCCCTCCACTTT.

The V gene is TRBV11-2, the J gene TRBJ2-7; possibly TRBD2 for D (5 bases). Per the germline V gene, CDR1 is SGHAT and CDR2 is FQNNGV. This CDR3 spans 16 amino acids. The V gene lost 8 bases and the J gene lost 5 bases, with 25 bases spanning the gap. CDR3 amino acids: CASVSGMISGYNEQYF. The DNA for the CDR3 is TGTGCCAGCGTCTCTGGGATGATCAGCGGATACAACGAGCAGTACTTC. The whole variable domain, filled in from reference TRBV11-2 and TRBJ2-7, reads EAGVAQSPRYKIIEKRQSVAFWCNPISGHATLYWYQQILGQGPKLLIQFQNNGVVDDSQLPKDRFSAERLKGVDSTLKIQPAKLEDSAVYLCASVSGMISGYNEQYFGPGTRLTVT.

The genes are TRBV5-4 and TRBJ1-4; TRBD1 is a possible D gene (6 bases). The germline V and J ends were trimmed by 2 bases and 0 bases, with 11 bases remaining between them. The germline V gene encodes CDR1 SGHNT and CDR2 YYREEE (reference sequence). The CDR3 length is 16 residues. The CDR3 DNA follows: TGTGCCAGCAGCTTAGGACAGATCGCAACTAATGAAAAACTGTTTTTT. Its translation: CASSLGQIATNEKLFF.

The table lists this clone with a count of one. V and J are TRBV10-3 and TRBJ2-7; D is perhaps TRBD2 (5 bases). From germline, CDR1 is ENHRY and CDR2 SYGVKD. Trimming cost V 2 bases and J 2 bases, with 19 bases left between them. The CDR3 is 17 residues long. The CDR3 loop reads CAISEIPLAPTTYEQYF. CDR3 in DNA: TGTGCCATCAGTGAGATCCCTCTAGCCCCTACCACCTACGAGCAGTACTTC.

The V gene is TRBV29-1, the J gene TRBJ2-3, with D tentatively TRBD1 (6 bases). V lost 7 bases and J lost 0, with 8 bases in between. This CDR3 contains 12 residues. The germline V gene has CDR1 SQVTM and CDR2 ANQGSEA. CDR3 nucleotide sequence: TGCAGCGCTGGACAGAGCACAGATACGCAGTATTTT. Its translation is CSAGQSTDTQYF.

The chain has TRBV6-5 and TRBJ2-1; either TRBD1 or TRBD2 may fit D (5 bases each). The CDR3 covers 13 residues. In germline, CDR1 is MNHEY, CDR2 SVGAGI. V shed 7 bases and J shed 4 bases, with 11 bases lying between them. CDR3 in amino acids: CASNRDGYNEQFF. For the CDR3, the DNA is TGTGCCAGCAATCGGGACGGGTACAATGAGCAGTTCTTC.

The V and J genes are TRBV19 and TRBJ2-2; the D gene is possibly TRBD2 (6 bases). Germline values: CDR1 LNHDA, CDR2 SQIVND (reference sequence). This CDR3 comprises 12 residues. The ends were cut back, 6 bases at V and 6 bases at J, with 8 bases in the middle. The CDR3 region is CASRTSPGELFF. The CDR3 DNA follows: TGTGCCAGTAGAACTAGCCCCGGGGAGCTGTTTTTT.

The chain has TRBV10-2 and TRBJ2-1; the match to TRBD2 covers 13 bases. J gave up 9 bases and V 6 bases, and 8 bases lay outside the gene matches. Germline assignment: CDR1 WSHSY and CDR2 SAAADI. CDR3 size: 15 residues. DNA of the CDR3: TGCGCCAGCAGGGGGACTAGCGGGGTTAATGGTGAGCAGTTCTTC. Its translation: CASRGTSGVNGEQFF.

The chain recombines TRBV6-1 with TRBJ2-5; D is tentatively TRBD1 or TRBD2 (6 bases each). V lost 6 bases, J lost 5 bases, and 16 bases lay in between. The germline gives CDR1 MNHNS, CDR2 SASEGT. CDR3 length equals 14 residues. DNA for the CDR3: TGTGCCAGCAGGAGGGGGGCGAGCAGCGAGACCCAGTACTTC. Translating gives CASRRGASSETQYF.

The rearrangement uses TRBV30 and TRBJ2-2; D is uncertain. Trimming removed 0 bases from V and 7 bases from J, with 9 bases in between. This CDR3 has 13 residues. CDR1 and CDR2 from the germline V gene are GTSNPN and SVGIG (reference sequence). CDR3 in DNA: TGTGCCTGGAGTGTTTCCTCGGGCGGGGAGCTGTTTTTT. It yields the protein CAWSVSSGGELFF.

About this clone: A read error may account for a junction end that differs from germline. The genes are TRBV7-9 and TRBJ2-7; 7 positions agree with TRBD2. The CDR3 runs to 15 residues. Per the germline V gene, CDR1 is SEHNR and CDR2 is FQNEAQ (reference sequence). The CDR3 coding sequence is TGTGCCAGCAGCTTGGGGGACTATCCGACCTACGAGCAATACTTC. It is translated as CASSLGDYPTYEQYF.

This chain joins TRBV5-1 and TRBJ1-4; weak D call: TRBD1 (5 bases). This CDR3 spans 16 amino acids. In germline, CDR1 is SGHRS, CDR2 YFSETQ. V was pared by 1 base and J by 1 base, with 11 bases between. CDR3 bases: TGCGCCAGCAGCTTGCCGGGGGAAGGAACTAATGAAAAACTGTTTTTT. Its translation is CASSLPGEGTNEKLFF.

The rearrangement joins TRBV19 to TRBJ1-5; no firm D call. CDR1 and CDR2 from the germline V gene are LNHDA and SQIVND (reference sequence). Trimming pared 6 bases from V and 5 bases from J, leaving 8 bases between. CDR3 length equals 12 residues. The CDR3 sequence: CASSQTDQPQHF. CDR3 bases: TGTGCCAGTAGCCAAACAGATCAGCCCCAGCATTTT.

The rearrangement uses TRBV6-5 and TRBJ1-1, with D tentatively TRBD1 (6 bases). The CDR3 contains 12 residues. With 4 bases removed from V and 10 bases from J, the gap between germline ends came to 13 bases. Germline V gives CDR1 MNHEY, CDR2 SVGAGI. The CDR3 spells CASSFPTGRAFF. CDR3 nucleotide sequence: TGTGCCAGCAGTTTTCCTACAGGGAGAGCTTTCTTT.

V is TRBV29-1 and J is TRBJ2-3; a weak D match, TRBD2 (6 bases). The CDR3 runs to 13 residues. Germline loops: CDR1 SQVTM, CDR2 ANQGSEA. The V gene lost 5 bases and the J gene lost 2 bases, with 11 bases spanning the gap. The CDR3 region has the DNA TGCAGCGTTCCCTTAGCGGACACAGATACGCAGTATTTT. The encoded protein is CSVPLADTDTQYF.

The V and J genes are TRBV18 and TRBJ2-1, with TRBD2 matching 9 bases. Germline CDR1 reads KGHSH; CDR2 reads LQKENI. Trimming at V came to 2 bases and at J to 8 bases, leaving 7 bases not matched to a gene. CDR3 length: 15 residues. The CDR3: CASSPDSGSIDEQFF. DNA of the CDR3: TGTGCCAGCTCACCAGATAGCGGGAGTATCGATGAGCAGTTCTTC.

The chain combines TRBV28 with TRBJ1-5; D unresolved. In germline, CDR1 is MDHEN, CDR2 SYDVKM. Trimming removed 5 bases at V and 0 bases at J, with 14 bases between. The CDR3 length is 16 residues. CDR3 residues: CASSPSGRDSNQPQHF. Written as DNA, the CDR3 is TGTGCCAGCAGTCCCTCGGGTAGGGATAGCAATCAGCCCCAGCATTTT.

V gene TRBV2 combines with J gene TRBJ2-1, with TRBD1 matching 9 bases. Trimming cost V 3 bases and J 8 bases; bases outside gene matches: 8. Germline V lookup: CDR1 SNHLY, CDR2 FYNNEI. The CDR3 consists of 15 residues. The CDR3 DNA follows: TGTGCCAGCAGTGAGGACAGGGGAATTTTTGATGAGCAGTTCTTC. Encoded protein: CASSEDRGIFDEQFF.

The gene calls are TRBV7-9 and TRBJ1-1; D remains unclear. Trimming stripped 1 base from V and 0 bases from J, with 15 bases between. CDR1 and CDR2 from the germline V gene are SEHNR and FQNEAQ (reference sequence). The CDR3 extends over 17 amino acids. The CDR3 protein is CASSLVRGLGMNTEAFF. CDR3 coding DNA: TGTGCCAGCAGCTTAGTTCGGGGTCTGGGAATGAACACTGAAGCTTTCTTT.

CDR3: CASSPTGRGHEQYF. In DNA form, the CDR3 reads TGTGCCAGCAGCCCAACGGGCAGGGGACACGAGCAGTACTTC. The chain has TRBV11-1 and TRBJ2-5; maybe TRBD1 (6 bases). The last part of the DNA fits TRBJ2-7 better; the J call may be wrong. The CDR3 has 14 amino acids. The germline CDR1 and CDR2 sequences are SGHAT and FQDESV (reference sequence).

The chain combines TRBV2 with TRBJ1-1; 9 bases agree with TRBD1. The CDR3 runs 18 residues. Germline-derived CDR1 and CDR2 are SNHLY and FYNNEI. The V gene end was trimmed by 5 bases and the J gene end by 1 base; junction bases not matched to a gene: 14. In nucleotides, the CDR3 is TGTGCCAGCAGTCGGGCAAACAGGGGGCGATTCCCGAACACTGAAGCTTTCTTT. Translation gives CASSRANRGRFPNTEAFF.

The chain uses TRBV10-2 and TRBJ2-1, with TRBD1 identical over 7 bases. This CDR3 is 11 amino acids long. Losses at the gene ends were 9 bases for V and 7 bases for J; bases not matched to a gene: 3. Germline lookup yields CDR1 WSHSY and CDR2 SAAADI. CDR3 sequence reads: CASLQGNEQFF. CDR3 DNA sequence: TGCGCCAGTTTACAGGGGAATGAGCAGTTCTTC.